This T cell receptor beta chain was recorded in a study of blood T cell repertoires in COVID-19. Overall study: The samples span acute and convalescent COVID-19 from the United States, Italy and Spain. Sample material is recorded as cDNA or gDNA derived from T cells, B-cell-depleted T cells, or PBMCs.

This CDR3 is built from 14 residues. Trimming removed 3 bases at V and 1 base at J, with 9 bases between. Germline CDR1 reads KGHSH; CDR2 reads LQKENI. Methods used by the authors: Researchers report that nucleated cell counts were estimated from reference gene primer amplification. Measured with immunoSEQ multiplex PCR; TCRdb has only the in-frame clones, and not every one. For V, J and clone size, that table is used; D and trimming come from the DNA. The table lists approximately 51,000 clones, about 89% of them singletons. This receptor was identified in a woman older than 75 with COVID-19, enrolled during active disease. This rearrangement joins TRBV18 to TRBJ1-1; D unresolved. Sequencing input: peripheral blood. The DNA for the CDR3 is TGTGCCAGCTCACCCATTACACAGAACACTGAAGCTTTCTTT. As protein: CASSPITQNTEAFF.